One and the same sample provided the 16 T cell receptor beta chains below, sequenced in a study of identical twins. Via MiXCR, TCRdb re-called the 5' RACE reads, giving one row per CDR3 protein. The profile shows about 700,000 distinct CDR3 sequences, less than 7% of them singletons. The sample taken for sequencing was naive T cells sorted from blood. The source of these receptors is a man aged 18 to 35 in good health.

This clonotype came up many times. The chain carries TRBV6-1 and TRBJ2-4; 7 nucleotides match TRBD1. J lost 1 base, V lost 6 bases, and 3 bases had no gene match. CDR3 length equals 14 residues. From germline, CDR1 is MNHNS and CDR2 SASEGT. The CDR3 here is CASRQQGAKNIQYF. The DNA for the CDR3 is TGTGCCAGCAGGCAACAGGGGGCCAAAAACATTCAGTACTTC.

This clonotype was seen repeatedly, ten times or more. This chain uses TRBV12-3 or TRBV12-4 with TRBJ2-5, with 7 bases lining up with TRBD1. Trimming cost V 5 bases and J 0 bases; bases outside gene matches: 9. This CDR3 is 16 amino acids long. DNA of the CDR3: TGTGCCAGCAGTGTACCGGGACAGACGTACCAAGAGACCCAGTACTTC. Translated: CASSVPGQTYQETQYF.

This clonotype was found many times. The CDR3 loop reads CASSLAGWVTDTQYF. The CDR3 DNA is TGTGCCAGCAGCTTGGCGGGGTGGGTCACAGATACGCAGTATTTT. The chain carries TRBV5-5 and TRBJ2-3, with D possibly matching TRBD2 (5 bases). The CDR3 consists of 15 residues. CDR1 is SGHKS, CDR2 YYEKEE, per germline (reference sequence). The ends were cut back, 0 bases at V and 2 bases at J, with 10 bases in the middle.

Regarding this clonotype: A much more abundant neighbour one base away suggests this may be a read error. The CDR3 sequence: CSARVGLGQCEQFF. CDR3 nucleotide sequence: TGCAGTGCTAGAGTGGGACTAGGCCAATGTGAGCAGTTCTTC. The chain couples TRBV20-1 to TRBJ2-1, with 8 bases matching TRBD2. After removal of 1 base from V and 9 bases from J, the junction contained 8 bases not matched to a gene. The germline V gene has CDR1 DFQATT and CDR2 SNEGSKA (reference sequence). CDR3 size: 14 residues.

V is TRBV30 and J is TRBJ2-1, with 10 bases fitting TRBD2. Trimming cost V 2 bases and J 0 bases; bases outside gene matches: 1. The CDR3 is 15 residues long. Germline V gene data show CDR1 as GTSNPN and CDR2 as SVGIG (reference sequence). As DNA, the CDR3 is TGTGCCTGGAGTTCTAGCGGGAGCTCCTACAATGAGCAGTTCTTC. Protein sequence: CAWSSSGSSYNEQFF.

This clonotype showed up many times. The V and J genes are TRBV12-3 or TRBV12-4 and TRBJ1-1, with 7 bases fitting TRBD1. V was pared by 1 base and J by 1 base, with 6 bases of the junction left unmatched. This CDR3 is 16 amino acids long. The chain's CDR3 is CASSLGFDRANTEAFF. The DNA of the CDR3 is TGTGCCAGCAGTTTAGGGTTTGACAGGGCGAACACTGAAGCTTTCTTT.

V is TRBV10-3 and J is TRBJ1-2, with 7 bases matching TRBD1. The CDR3 extends over 13 amino acids. Losses at the gene ends were 4 bases for V and 6 bases for J; bases not matched to a gene: 5. The V gene's germline CDR1 is ENHRY and CDR2 SYGVKD. Here the CDR3 reads CAISGQGRDGYTF. The CDR3 DNA reads as TGTGCCATCAGTGGACAGGGACGGGATGGCTACACCTTC.

This clonotype has only a few counts. This chain joins TRBV20-1 and TRBJ2-7, with D possibly called TRBD1 or TRBD2 (5 bases each). V was cut by 6 bases and J by 1 base, with 13 bases left in between. The germline gives CDR1 DFQATT, CDR2 SNEGSKA (reference sequence). This CDR3 spans 13 amino acids. This chain's CDR3 is CSAGTGISYEQYF. The CDR3 region has the DNA TGCAGTGCCGGGACGGGAATTTCCTACGAGCAGTACTTC.

The table lists this clonotype with many counts. The V gene is TRBV20-1, the J gene TRBJ1-5; the D is unclear. The V gene's germline CDR1 is DFQATT and CDR2 SNEGSKA (reference sequence). CDR3 length: 14 residues. V was clipped by 3 bases and J by 5 bases, with 14 bases between them. The CDR3 spells CSASPPVGDQPQHF. In DNA form, the CDR3 reads TGCAGTGCTAGCCCTCCGGTCGGAGATCAGCCCCAGCATTTT.

This clonotype was picked up a small number of times. This chain uses TRBV7-9 with TRBJ1-2; D is ambiguous. Germline V lookup: CDR1 SEHNR, CDR2 FQNEAQ (reference sequence). The CDR3 spans 12 residues. The ends were cut back, 3 bases at V and 4 bases at J, with 6 bases in the middle. CDR3 sequence: CASSLPPYGYTF. CDR3 coding DNA: TGTGCCAGCAGCTTGCCGCCCTATGGCTACACCTTC.

The chain carries TRBV24-1 and TRBJ2-2; D perhaps matches TRBD2 (6 bases). V was trimmed by 8 bases and J by 6 bases, leaving 18 bases between them. This CDR3 has 15 amino acids. Per germline, CDR1 KGHDR and CDR2 SFDVKD. The CDR3 sequence is CATTPGVLGAGELFF. In DNA form, the CDR3 reads TGTGCCACCACCCCGGGGGTATTGGGGGCCGGGGAGCTGTTTTTT.

The V and J genes are TRBV2 and TRBJ2-1; 7 bases agree with TRBD1. This CDR3 comprises 17 residues. CDR1 is SNHLY and CDR2 is FYNNEI in the germline V gene. The V gene end was trimmed by 6 bases and the J gene end by 4 bases; junction bases not matched to a gene: 15. This chain's CDR3 is CASRSLDRDQEYNEQFF. CDR3 nucleotides: TGTGCCAGCAGAAGCCTAGACAGGGACCAAGAATACAATGAGCAGTTCTTC.

This chain uses TRBV7-2 with TRBJ2-1; no clear D. The ends were cut back, 5 bases at V and 7 bases at J, with 12 bases in the middle. Per germline, CDR1 SGHTA and CDR2 FQGNSA. The CDR3 has 13 residues. CDR3 bases: TGTGCCAGCAGCACCCGCGTGGGGAATGAGCAGTTCTTC. This codes for CASSTRVGNEQFF.

The chain is built from TRBV19 and TRBJ1-4, with TRBD1 matching over 7 bases. The CDR3 is 16 residues long. The V gene's germline CDR1 is LNHDA and CDR2 SQIVND (reference sequence). J gave up 4 bases and V 4 bases, and 9 bases lay outside the gene matches. This CDR3 reads CASSTRRGRINEKLFF. The CDR3 nucleotides read TGTGCCAGTAGTACCCGGAGGGGGCGCATTAATGAAAAACTGTTTTTT.

This clonotype occurred a few times. This chain uses TRBV7-9 with TRBJ2-1, with D maybe TRBD1 (7 bases). The germline gives CDR1 SEHNR, CDR2 FQNEAQ (reference sequence). V was pared by 6 bases and J by 7 bases, with 16 bases between. CDR3 length: 14 residues. The CDR3, as DNA: TGTGCCAGCAGGGACAGGAGGGGTGGGAATGAGCAGTTCTTC. This gives the protein CASRDRRGGNEQFF.

This clonotype was detected many times. The J gene is TRBJ2-5, the V gene TRBV6-5; D not certain. Trimming took 0 bases from V and 1 from J, leaving 9 bases between them. This CDR3 region has 15 residues. Germline V gives CDR1 MNHEY, CDR2 SVGAGI. CDR3 amino acids: CASSYSPQIQETQYF. CDR3 nucleotides: TGTGCCAGCAGTTACTCGCCGCAGATCCAAGAGACCCAGTACTTC.